This entry lists 7 T cell receptor beta chains sequenced from one sample in a study of T cell repertoires in cytomegalovirus infection. Their target antigens are unknown. TCRdb processed the reads anew with MiXCR; each CDR3 protein has one entry. Of 640,000 or so distinct CDR3 sequences in the sample, around 30% are singletons; the top ten hold 18%. The material was cultured PBMCs, obtained from culture after CMV antigen stimulation. These receptors were collected from a human donor in good health (CMV status not recorded). Some clones in this sample may be carry-over from other donors' samples.

This clonotype was counted a few times. The J gene is TRBJ2-1, the V gene TRBV2; a possible D gene is TRBD1 (5 bases). The germline V and J ends were trimmed by 8 bases and 7 bases, with 15 bases remaining between them. This CDR3 comprises 13 residues. CDR1 and CDR2 (germline): SNHLY, FYNNEI. The CDR3 spells CASDRGKANEQFF. CDR3 nucleotide sequence: TGTGCCAGCGATAGGGGAAAAGCGAATGAGCAGTTCTTC.

This clonotype has only one observation. The chain joins TRBV7-4 to TRBJ1-4; weak D call: TRBD1 (6 bases). This CDR3 comprises 15 residues. V lost 5 bases and J lost 4, with 14 bases in between. Germline V CDR1 and CDR2: SGHVT, SQSDAQ. The CDR3 nucleotides read TGTGCCAGCAGCCCACAGGGCGTTTTTAATGAAAAACTGTTTTTT. Protein product: CASSPQGVFNEKLFF.

This rearrangement joins TRBV27 to TRBJ2-7; no reliable D call. Germline V gene lookup returns CDR1 MNHEY and CDR2 SMNVEV (reference sequence). This CDR3 contains 11 residues. Trimming removed 3 bases at V and 2 bases at J, with 2 bases between. This CDR3 reads CASSLPYEQYF. In DNA, the CDR3 is TGTGCCAGCAGTTTGCCCTACGAGCAGTACTTC.

This rearrangement joins TRBV18 to TRBJ2-7; D perhaps matches TRBD2 (7 bases). CDR3 length: 13 amino acids. Looked up from germline, CDR1 is KGHSH and CDR2 is LQKENI. Trimming left V 3 bases short and J 7 bases short, with 13 bases between. CDR3 DNA: TGTGCCAGCTCACCCCACGAGGGGGGGGAGCAGTACTTC. This codes for CASSPHEGGEQYF. Together with reference TRBV18 and TRBJ2-7, the CDR3 gives the full variable domain: NAGVMQNPRHLVRRRGQEARLRCSPMKGHSHVYWYRQLPEEGLKFMVYLQKENIIDESGMPKERFSAEFPKEGPSILRIQQVVRGDSAAYFCASSPHEGGEQYFGPGTRLTVT.

This clonotype has a handful of counts. V is TRBV12-3 or TRBV12-4 and J is TRBJ2-2, with 11 bases lining up with TRBD2. The CDR3 runs 17 residues. The trim removed 1 base at V and 6 bases at J, leaving 7 bases unmatched. As DNA, the CDR3 is TGTGCCAGCAGTTTAGGGTCCGGGACTAGCGGTCCCGGGGAGCTGTTTTTT. Protein sequence: CASSLGSGTSGPGELFF.

This clonotype was counted ten times or more. The chain uses TRBV7-2 and TRBJ2-3; 7 bases line up with TRBD1. The germline CDR1 and CDR2 sequences are SGHTA and FQGNSA. This CDR3 is 15 amino acids long. With 1 base clipped from V and 5 bases from J, the junction kept 6 bases outside the gene matches. CDR3 sequence reads: CASSLGGGRGDTQYF. The CDR3 nucleotides read TGTGCCAGCAGCTTAGGAGGGGGCCGAGGAGATACGCAGTATTTT.

This clonotype was recorded at least ten times. This chain links TRBV7-2 with TRBJ1-1, with D uncertain. Germline V gene data show CDR1 as SGHTA and CDR2 as FQGNSA. The CDR3 runs 13 residues. V was pared by 0 bases and J by 5 bases, with 7 bases between. This CDR3 is CASSLAGRTEAFF. The CDR3 DNA sequence: TGTGCCAGCAGCTTAGCGGGAAGAACTGAAGCTTTCTTT.